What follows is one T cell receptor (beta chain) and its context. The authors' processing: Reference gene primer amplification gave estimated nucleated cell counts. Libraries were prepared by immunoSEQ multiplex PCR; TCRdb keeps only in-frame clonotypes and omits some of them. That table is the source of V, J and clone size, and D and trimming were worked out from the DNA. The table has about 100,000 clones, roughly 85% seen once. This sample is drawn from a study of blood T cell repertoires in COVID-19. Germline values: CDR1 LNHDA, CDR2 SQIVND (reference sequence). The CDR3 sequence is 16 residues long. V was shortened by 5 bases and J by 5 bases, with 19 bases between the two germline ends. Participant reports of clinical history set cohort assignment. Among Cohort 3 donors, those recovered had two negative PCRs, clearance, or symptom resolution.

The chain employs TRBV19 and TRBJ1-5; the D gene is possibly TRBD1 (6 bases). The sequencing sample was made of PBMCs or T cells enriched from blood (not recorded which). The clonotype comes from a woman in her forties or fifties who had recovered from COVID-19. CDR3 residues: CASSPPDRRPYQPQHF. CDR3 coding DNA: TGTGCCAGTAGTCCACCCGACAGGAGACCTTATCAGCCCCAGCATTTT.